This paragraph covers one T cell receptor beta chain sequence. Its matching antigen is unknown. The data were obtained in a study of T cell responses to AZD1222 COVID-19 vaccine. Study-wide points: Mostly white British, mostly female donors; authors suggested clonal diversity may be underestimated. The breadth and depth of Spike-specific TCRs increased once two AZD1222 doses had been given.

The study pooled second doses at about 4 or about 12 weeks. The CDR3 runs 14 residues. V lost 5 bases to trimming and J lost 4 bases; unmatched junction nucleotides: 4. Germline CDR1 reads SEHNR; CDR2 reads FQNEAQ (reference sequence). Method: immunoSEQ multiplex PCR; TCRdb's copy keeps in-frame clones and lacks some. Of 120,000 to 150,000 clones in the sample, approximately 90% were seen once. Sequenced here: peripheral blood, sampled 28 days after the second AZD1222 dose. The chain recombines TRBV7-9 with TRBJ1-2; 10 bases are shared with TRBD1. The source is an adult who received the AZD1222 COVID-19 vaccine. The CDR3 sequence is CASSPGQGRYGYTF. The CDR3 nucleotides read TGTGCCAGCAGCCCGGGACAGGGGCGCTATGGCTACACCTTC.